This TCR beta chain was recorded in a study of blood T cells in healthy people across ages. Study overall: Through template switching, about one barcoded beta molecule was captured per two T cells, as measured in model experiments. Study conclusions and caveats: For the donors, CMV status was unknown and possibly confounded expanded clonotype changes.

The length of the CDR3 is 15 residues. From germline, CDR1 is SGHDT and CDR2 YYEEEE. Isolation of PBMCs gave at least 6 million cells per sample. It was with a sample-barcoded 5' primer and a J-beta primer mix that a second PCR of roughly 6 to 12 cycles was run. Each CDR3 protein is one row after TCRdb ran MiXCR on the 5' RACE reads. The profile covers roughly 650,000 distinct CDR3 sequences, with 32% appearing a single time and 15% taken by the ten largest. Comment on this clonotype: What it recognizes is unknown. A much bigger clone sits one base away, suggesting this may be a read error.

Sequencing input: blood. The rearrangement uses TRBV5-6 and TRBJ1-2; D possibly corresponds to TRBD1 (5 bases). The clonotype comes from a woman at least 80 years old in good health. The CDR3 reads CVSSLGPALLYGYTF. Written as DNA, the CDR3 is TGTGTCAGCAGCCTGGGACCGGCGCTCCTCTATGGCTACACCTTC.